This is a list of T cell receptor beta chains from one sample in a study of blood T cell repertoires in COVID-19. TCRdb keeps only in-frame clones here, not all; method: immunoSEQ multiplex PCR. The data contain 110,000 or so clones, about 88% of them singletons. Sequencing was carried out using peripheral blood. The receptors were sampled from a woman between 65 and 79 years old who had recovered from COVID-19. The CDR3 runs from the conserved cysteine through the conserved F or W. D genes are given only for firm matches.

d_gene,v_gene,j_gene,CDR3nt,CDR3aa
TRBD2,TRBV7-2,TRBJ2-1,TGTGCCAGCAGCTTTAGGGCTAGCGGATACAATGAGCAGTTCTTC,CASSFRASGYNEQFF
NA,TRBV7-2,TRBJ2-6,TGTGCCAGCAGCTTAACAGGGGGAGCGGGAGGGGCCAACGTCCTGACTTTC,CASSLTGGAGGANVLTF
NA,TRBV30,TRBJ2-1,TGTGCCTGGAGTCCCCCCAGGTATGAGCAGTTCTTC,CAWSPPRYEQFF
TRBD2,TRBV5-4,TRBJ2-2,TGTGCCAGCAGCCCACCAGCGGGAGTTAGCGGGGAGCTGTTTTTT,CASSPPAGVSGELFF
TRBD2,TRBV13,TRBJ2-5,TGTGCCAGCAGCCCCCAGAGCGGGAGGTGGGAGACCCAGTACTTC,CASSPQSGRWETQYF
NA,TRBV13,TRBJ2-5,TGTGCCAGCAGCTTACCCGACCCAGGCAGAGAGACCCAGTACTTC,CASSLPDPGRETQYF
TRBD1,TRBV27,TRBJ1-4,TGTGCCAGCTCAACCGGGACAGGGGACGAAAAACTGTTTTTT,CASSTGTGDEKLFF
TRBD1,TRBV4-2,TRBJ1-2,TGTGCCAGCAGCCCGGGACAGGGGGTGAGGTATGGCTACACCTTC,CASSPGQGVRYGYTF
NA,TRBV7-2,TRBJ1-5,TGTGCCAGCAGCTACAAGACTAATCAGCCCCAGCATTTT,CASSYKTNQPQHF
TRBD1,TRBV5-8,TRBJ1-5,TGTGCCAGCAGCAGCCTCCGGGACAGGGATAGCAATCAGCCCCAGCATTTT,CASSSLRDRDSNQPQHF
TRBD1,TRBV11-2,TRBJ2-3,TGTGCCAGCAGCTCACAGGGGGTGGCAGATACGCAGTATTTT,CASSSQGVADTQYF
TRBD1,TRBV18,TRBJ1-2,TGTGCCAGCTCCCTTAGTGGGACAGACTATGGCTACACCTTC,CASSLSGTDYGYTF
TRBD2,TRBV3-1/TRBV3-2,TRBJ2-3,TGTGCCAGCAGCAATAGCGGGGGCACAGATACGCAGTATTTT,CASSNSGGTDTQYF
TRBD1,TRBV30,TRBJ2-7,TGTGCCTGGAGTGTAGACAGGGGGCAGGAGCAGTACTTC,CAWSVDRGQEQYF
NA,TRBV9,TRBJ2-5,TGTGCCAGCAGCGTAGTGGGGCGGGGCGAGACCCAGTACTTC,CASSVVGRGETQYF
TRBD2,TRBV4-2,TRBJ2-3,TGTGCCAGCAGCCGGTCGGGACTAGCGGGGGGGTGGACAGATACGCAGTATTTT,CASSRSGLAGGWTDTQYF